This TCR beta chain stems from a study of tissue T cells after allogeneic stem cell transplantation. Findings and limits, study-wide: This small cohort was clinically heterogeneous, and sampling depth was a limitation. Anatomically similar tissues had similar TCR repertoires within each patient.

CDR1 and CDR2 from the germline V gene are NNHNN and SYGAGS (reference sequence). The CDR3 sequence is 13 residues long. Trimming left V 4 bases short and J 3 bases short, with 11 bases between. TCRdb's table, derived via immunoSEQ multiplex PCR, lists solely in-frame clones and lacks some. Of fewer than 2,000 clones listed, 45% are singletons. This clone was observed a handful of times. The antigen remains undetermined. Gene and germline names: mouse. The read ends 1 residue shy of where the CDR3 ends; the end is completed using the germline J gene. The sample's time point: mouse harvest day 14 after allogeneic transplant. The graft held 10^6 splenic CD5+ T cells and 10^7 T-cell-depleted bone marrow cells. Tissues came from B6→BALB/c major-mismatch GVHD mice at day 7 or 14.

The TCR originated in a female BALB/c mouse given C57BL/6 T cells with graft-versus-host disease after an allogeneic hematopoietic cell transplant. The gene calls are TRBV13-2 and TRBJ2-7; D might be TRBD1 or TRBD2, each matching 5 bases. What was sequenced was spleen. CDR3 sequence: CASGRGRDYEQYF. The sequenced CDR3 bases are TGTGCCAGCGGTAGGGGACGGGACTATGAACAGTAC.